The TCR beta chain under discussion was sequenced for a study of cytomegalovirus exposure and HLA in healthy donors. Whole-study results and caveats: On later analysis, the bulk of CMV-associated TCR beta chains appeared to be HLA-restricted.

Of note for this clone: Its antigen is unknown.

PCR was performed using 60 Vbeta and 13 Jbeta primers. Here immunoSEQ multiplex PCR was the method, and the copy in TCRdb shows in-frame clones only, minus some. Among under 200,000 clones, 75% to 90% were seen once, and the ten largest hold almost 9.5%. Germline V gives CDR1 SGHTA, CDR2 FQGNSA. CDR3 size: 15 residues. V trimming: 5 bases; J trimming: 4 bases; junction bases outside the gene matches: 6. Input material: PBMCs. The V call is TRBV7-2, the J call TRBJ2-1, with 9 bases identical to TRBD2. The TCR originated in a man between 18 and 29 years old in good health and CMV-seropositive. CDR3: CASSRDSGGYNEQFF. The CDR3 coding sequence is TGTGCCAGCAGCCGAGACAGCGGGGGGTACAATGAGCAGTTCTTC.